A single sample is the source of the 9 T cell receptor beta chains below, sequenced in a study of identifying expanded T cells in peripheral blood. Profiling relied on immunoSEQ multiplex PCR, and the TCRdb table lists in-frame clones only, not all of them. Here the sample spans 120,000 or so clones, about 80% being singletons. The sequenced sample was blood. These receptors came from a person aged 18 to 70 in good health.

V usage is TRBV9 and J usage is TRBJ1-4; the D is unclear. The germline gives CDR1 SGDLS, CDR2 YYNGEE. This CDR3 has 13 residues. Between the trimmed V and J ends, which lost 4 bases and 3 bases, there was a span of 7 bases. In DNA, the CDR3 is TGTGCCAGCAGCCGAACCTCTAATGAAAAACTGTTTTTT. It yields the protein CASSRTSNEKLFF.

V gene TRBV11-3 combines with J gene TRBJ1-1; D uncertain. V was shortened by 5 bases and J by 9 bases, with 7 bases between the two germline ends. This CDR3 is 10 amino acids long. CDR1 and CDR2 from the germline V gene are SGHNT and YENEEA. The CDR3 here is CASSPLQAFF. The CDR3, as DNA: TGTGCCAGCAGCCCCCTCCAAGCTTTCTTT.

The chain uses TRBV7-9 and TRBJ2-3; D call uncertain. Trimming stripped 1 base from V and 2 bases from J, with 10 bases between. This CDR3 is built from 15 residues. Germline CDR1 is SEHNR and CDR2 is FQNEAQ (reference sequence). As DNA, the CDR3 is TGTGCCAGCAGCTTAGTAGGGTCCACCACAGATACGCAGTATTTT. Residues: CASSLVGSTTDTQYF.

The genes are TRBV4-3 and TRBJ1-1, with TRBD1 identical over 9 bases. With 2 bases clipped from V and 11 bases from J, the junction kept 12 bases outside the gene matches. The CDR3 is 15 amino acids. Germline V gene sequence: CDR1 LGHNA, CDR2 YSLEER. The CDR3 DNA reads TGCGCCAGCAGCCAACGGGTGGGGACAGGGAATGGGGCTTTCTTT. Amino acid sequence: CASSQRVGTGNGAFF.

This chain connects TRBV6-5 to TRBJ1-2, with D tentatively TRBD1 (6 bases). CDR3 length: 12 amino acids. Trimming removed 6 bases at V and 7 bases at J, with 12 bases between. The germline gives CDR1 MNHEY, CDR2 SVGAGI. CDR3 protein: CASRSRGGGYTF. DNA for the CDR3: TGTGCCAGCAGATCCAGGGGTGGTGGCTACACCTTC.

This clone was picked up many times. This chain connects TRBV2 to TRBJ1-2; D possibly corresponds to TRBD1 (5 bases). This CDR3 has 12 amino acids. Germline values: CDR1 SNHLY, CDR2 FYNNEI. Trimming cost V 2 bases and J 8 bases, with 9 bases left between them. The CDR3 loop reads CASSERGGGYTF. CDR3 nucleotide sequence: TGTGCCAGCAGTGAAAGGGGTGGAGGCTACACCTTC.

The gene calls are TRBV9 and TRBJ2-2, with a weak D call TRBD1 (5 bases). In germline, CDR1 is SGDLS, CDR2 YYNGEE. The CDR3 is 14 residues long. V was trimmed by 2 bases and J by 6 bases, leaving 11 bases between them. For the CDR3, the DNA is TGTGCCAGCAGCGTGGGGCAGAGCGCCGGGGAGCTGTTTTTT. It yields the protein CASSVGQSAGELFF.

The chain recombines TRBV7-6 with TRBJ1-2, with a weak D call TRBD1 (6 bases). CDR1 and CDR2 from the germline V gene are SGHVS and FNYEAQ. This CDR3 is 15 amino acids long. V gave up 5 bases and J gave up 4 bases, with 17 bases separating them. The CDR3 protein is CASSPGRGKGYGYTF. In DNA, the CDR3 is TGTGCCAGCAGCCCCGGAAGGGGGAAAGGCTATGGCTACACCTTC.

The V and J genes are TRBV15 and TRBJ2-7; D gene unclear. Germline V lookup: CDR1 LNHNV, CDR2 YYDKDF (reference sequence). Between the trimmed V and J ends, which lost 0 bases and 4 bases, there was a span of 7 bases. This CDR3 spans 13 amino acids. The CDR3 DNA sequence: TGTGCCACCAGCAGAGATGACGGTTACGAGCAGTACTTC. This codes for CATSRDDGYEQYF.